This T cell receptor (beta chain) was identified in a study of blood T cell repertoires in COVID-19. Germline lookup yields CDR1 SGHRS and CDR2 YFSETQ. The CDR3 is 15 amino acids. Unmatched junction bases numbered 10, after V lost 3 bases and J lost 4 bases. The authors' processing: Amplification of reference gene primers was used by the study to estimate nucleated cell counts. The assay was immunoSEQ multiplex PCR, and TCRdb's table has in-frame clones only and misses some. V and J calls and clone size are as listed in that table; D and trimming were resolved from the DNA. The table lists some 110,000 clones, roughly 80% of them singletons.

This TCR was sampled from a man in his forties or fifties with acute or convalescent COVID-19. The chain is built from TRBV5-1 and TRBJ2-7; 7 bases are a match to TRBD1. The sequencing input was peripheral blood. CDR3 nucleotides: TGCGCCAGCAGCTCCCGACAGGGCGGACCTTACGAGCAGTACTTC. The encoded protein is CASSSRQGGPYEQYF. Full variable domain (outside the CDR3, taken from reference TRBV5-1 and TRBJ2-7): KAGVTQTPRYLIKTRGQQVTLSCSPISGHRSVSWYQQTPGQGLQFLFEYFSETQRNKGNFPGRFSGRQFSNSRSEMNVSTLELGDSALYLCASSSRQGGPYEQYFGPGTRLTVT.